The next 25 T cell receptor beta chains were all read from a single sample in a study of shared clonotypes between healthy human individuals. The table came from immunoSEQ multiplex PCR; TCRdb's copy has only in-frame clones and leaves some out. The sample gives millions of clones, approximately 94% of which show up once; about 1.5% is in the top ten. The naive CD8 fraction comprised CD45RO-negative cells positively selected for CCR7 and excluded terminally differentiated effector memory CD45RA+ cells. The sequencing sample was made of naive CD8+ T cells from PBMCs. The receptors were sampled from a man aged 18 to 30 in good health. Some clones in this sample may be carry-over from other donors' samples.

A word on this clone: Other DNA sequences in the sample encode the same CDR3. For the CDR3, the DNA is TGTGCCAGCACCCTAAGGGGGAGCTCCTACAATGAGCAGTTCTTC. This translates into CASTLRGSSYNEQFF. V gene TRBV27 combines with J gene TRBJ2-1; weak D call: TRBD1 (6 bases). The ends were cut back, 7 bases at V and 0 bases at J, with 13 bases in the middle. CDR1 MNHEY and CDR2 SMNVEV come from the germline V gene (reference sequence). The CDR3 loop spans 15 amino acids.

Points on this clone: Other DNA sequences from this sample encode an identical CDR3 as well. DNA for the CDR3: TGTGCCAGCTCCTCTTTAGAGTCCTCCTACGAGCAGTACTTC. This codes for CASSSLESSYEQYF. The V and J genes are TRBV19 and TRBJ2-7; D is undetermined. CDR3 size: 14 residues. Germline V gives CDR1 LNHDA, CDR2 SQIVND (reference sequence). The V and J ends lost 9 bases and 0 bases respectively, with 15 bases between them. Drawing the rest from reference TRBV19 and TRBJ2-7, the complete variable domain is DGGITQSPKYLFRKEGQNVTLSCEQNLNHDAMYWYRQDPGQGLRLIYYSQIVNDFQKGDIAEGYSVSREKKESFPLTVTSAQKNPTAFYLCASSSLESSYEQYFGPGTRLTVT.

The chain links TRBV30 to TRBJ2-2; D remains ambiguous. The CDR3 is 10 amino acids. Trimming took 0 bases from V and 7 from J, leaving 0 bases between them. Germline V gene sequence: CDR1 GTSNPN, CDR2 SVGIG (reference sequence). The CDR3, as DNA: TGTGCCTGGAGTGTCGGGGAGCTGTTTTTT. It encodes CAWSVGELFF.

This chain connects TRBV18 to TRBJ2-2; 12 nucleotides match TRBD2. The CDR3 is 16 amino acids. The V gene's germline CDR1 is KGHSH and CDR2 LQKENI. Losses at the gene ends were 0 bases for V and 4 bases for J; bases not matched to a gene: 0. CDR3 residues: CASSPPGLAGTGELFF. DNA for the CDR3: TGTGCCAGCTCACCACCGGGACTAGCGGGCACCGGGGAGCTGTTTTTT.

J is TRBJ2-7 and V is TRBV19; D possibly corresponds to TRBD1 (6 bases). Trimming removed 3 bases at V and 4 bases at J, with 13 bases between. Germline V gene sequence: CDR1 LNHDA, CDR2 SQIVND (reference sequence). The CDR3 runs 14 residues. Here the CDR3 reads CASSIRGQFYEQYF. The CDR3, as DNA: TGTGCCAGTAGTATTCGTGGACAGTTTTACGAGCAGTACTTC.

Of note for this clone: The same CDR3 can be traced to other DNA sequences in this sample. The V gene is TRBV18, the J gene TRBJ2-5; D is unresolved. The germline V gene has CDR1 KGHSH and CDR2 LQKENI. This CDR3 is 12 amino acids long. V lost 2 bases and J lost 5, with 6 bases in between. The CDR3 DNA reads as TGTGCCAGCTCACCAGGAGAGGAGACCCAGTACTTC. Translated, it gives CASSPGEETQYF.

V usage is TRBV15 and J usage is TRBJ1-3, with D unclear. The CDR3 extends over 16 amino acids. The germline V and J ends were trimmed by 1 base and 0 bases, with 10 bases remaining between them. Germline CDR1 and CDR2: LNHNV and YYDKDF (reference sequence). CDR3 DNA: TGTGCCACCAGCAGAGCCGACGGCACCTCTGGAAACACCATATATTTT. Translated: CATSRADGTSGNTIYF.

The chain employs TRBV19 and TRBJ1-1; D is unclear. The CDR3 is 16 amino acids. In germline, CDR1 is LNHDA, CDR2 SQIVND (reference sequence). V was shortened by 1 base and J by 6 bases, with 18 bases between the two germline ends. CDR3 sequence (DNA): TGTGCCAGTAGTATAGCAGTCCGACGGGGATACCCTGAAGCTTTCTTT. This gives the protein CASSIAVRRGYPEAFF.

This chain uses TRBV28 with TRBJ2-1; D is possibly TRBD2 (6 bases). The ends were cut back, 2 bases at V and 0 bases at J, with 17 bases in the middle. The germline V gene encodes CDR1 MDHEN and CDR2 SYDVKM. This CDR3 is built from 18 residues. CDR3 region: CASSLPRDFPSSYNEQFF. CDR3 DNA sequence: TGTGCCAGCAGTTTACCCCGGGACTTCCCGAGCTCCTACAATGAGCAGTTCTTC.

The rearrangement joins TRBV4-2 to TRBJ1-1, with D maybe TRBD1 (6 bases). The V end lost 8 bases, the J end lost 4 bases, and 14 bases lay between the germline ends. The CDR3 extends over 13 amino acids. Germline V lookup: CDR1 LGHNA, CDR2 YNFKEQ. In DNA form, the CDR3 reads TGTGCCAGCCGCCTAGGGGGGGGCACTGAAGCTTTCTTT. It translates to CASRLGGGTEAFF.

This chain links TRBV7-9 with TRBJ2-7; D possibly corresponds to TRBD2 (6 bases). In germline, CDR1 is SEHNR, CDR2 FQNEAQ (reference sequence). CDR3 length: 15 residues. V dropped 5 bases and J dropped 6 bases, with 20 bases sitting between them. The CDR3: CASSTPRTDGGEQYF. CDR3 DNA sequence: TGTGCCAGCAGCACCCCACGGACGGACGGGGGCGAGCAGTACTTC.

CDR3 amino acids: CASSLEGGRRDEQFF. In nucleotides, the CDR3 is TGTGCCAGCAGCTTGGAGGGTGGGAGACGGGATGAGCAGTTCTTC. The rearrangement uses TRBV5-4 and TRBJ2-1; tentative D call: TRBD2 (5 bases). With 0 bases removed from V and 8 bases from J, the gap between germline ends came to 15 bases. CDR1 and CDR2 from the germline V gene are SGHNT and YYREEE (reference sequence). There are 15 residues in the CDR3.

This chain connects TRBV28 to TRBJ2-2, with TRBD2 identical over 8 bases. Germline V lookup: CDR1 MDHEN, CDR2 SYDVKM. The CDR3 is 15 amino acids. J was trimmed by 1 base and V by 7 bases; bases with no gene match: 5. The CDR3 bases are TGTGCCAGCATTCTAACTAGCGGGAACACCGGGGAGCTGTTTTTT. It translates to CASILTSGNTGELFF.

The V call is TRBV15, the J call TRBJ2-6, with D possibly TRBD1 on 6 matching bases. Germline CDR1 and CDR2: LNHNV and YYDKDF (reference sequence). Trimming stripped 0 bases from V and 1 base from J, with 16 bases between. This CDR3 is built from 19 residues. CDR3 coding DNA: TGTGCCACCAGCAGAGATCTAGAGACAGGCTATTCTGGGGCCAACGTCCTGACTTTC. It encodes CATSRDLETGYSGANVLTF. Looking up the rest from reference TRBV15 and TRBJ2-6 gives the full variable domain: DAMVIQNPRYQVTQFGKPVTLSCSQTLNHNVMYWYQQKSSQAPKLLFHYYDKDFNNEADTPDNFQSRRPNTSFCFLDIRSPGLGDTAMYLCATSRDLETGYSGANVLTFGAGSRLTVL.

CDR3 in DNA: TGTGCCAGCAGTTACTCGCCGGGGACTAGCGGGAGGGACGAGCAGTACTTC. It yields the protein CASSYSPGTSGRDEQYF. The rearrangement joins TRBV28 to TRBJ2-7, with 16 bases fitting TRBD2. The CDR3 extends over 17 amino acids. The V gene's germline CDR1 is MDHEN and CDR2 SYDVKM. The J segment lost 5 bases and the V segment lost 4 bases, leaving 8 bases of the junction unmatched.

This sequence joins TRBV12-5 and TRBJ1-5; D is possibly TRBD1 (6 bases). The CDR3 length is 17 residues. Trimming pared 3 bases from V and 0 bases from J, leaving 15 bases between. The germline V gene encodes CDR1 LGHNT and CDR2 FRNRAP. CDR3 in amino acids: CASGFDFTGYSNQPQHF. The CDR3 nucleotides are TGTGCTAGTGGTTTCGATTTTACAGGGTATAGCAATCAGCCCCAGCATTTT.

CDR3 sequence (DNA): TGTGCCAGCAGTTTAAGGACAAGGGGAATTGCGGGACTAGCGTTCAATGAGCAGTTCTTC. Translated, it gives CASSLRTRGIAGLAFNEQFF. The rearrangement links TRBV28 to TRBJ2-1; 10 nucleotides match TRBD2. This CDR3 comprises 20 residues. V was clipped by 2 bases and J by 6 bases; unmatched bases: 19. The germline CDR1 and CDR2 sequences are MDHEN and SYDVKM.

The chain has TRBV10-3 and TRBJ2-7, with 10 bases aligning to TRBD2. This CDR3 spans 15 amino acids. Germline-derived CDR1 and CDR2 are ENHRY and SYGVKD. V was clipped by 1 base and J by 1 base; unmatched bases: 1. The CDR3, as DNA: TGTGCCATCAGTGAGTGGACTAGCGGATCCTACGAGCAGTACTTC. Its translation is CAISEWTSGSYEQYF.

This chain uses TRBV5-4 with TRBJ2-3, with D unresolved. In germline, CDR1 is SGHNT, CDR2 YYREEE (reference sequence). V lost 6 bases and J 2 bases, leaving 13 bases between the germline ends. This CDR3 has 14 residues. The CDR3 sequence: CASKHYRNTDTQYF. The CDR3 DNA is TGTGCCAGCAAGCACTATCGGAACACAGATACGCAGTATTTT.

As DNA, the CDR3 is TGTGCCAGCAGCTCCCGGGTCAACGGAGGGACCTACGAGCAGTACTTC. Amino acid sequence: CASSSRVNGGTYEQYF. The rearrangement links TRBV9 to TRBJ2-7; a possible D gene is TRBD2 (6 bases). Germline CDR1 SGDLS, CDR2 YYNGEE. V gave up 4 bases and J gave up 2 bases, with 19 bases separating them. This CDR3 is built from 16 residues.

V gene TRBV4-1 combines with J gene TRBJ2-1; the match to TRBD1 covers 11 bases. There are 16 residues in the CDR3. V shed 5 bases and J 5 bases; nucleotides not matched to a gene: 8. The V gene's germline CDR1 is MGHRA and CDR2 YSYEKL. CDR3 region: CASSTPGQGVHNEQFF. CDR3 coding DNA: TGCGCCAGCAGCACACCGGGACAGGGGGTCCACAATGAGCAGTTCTTC.

This clone has only a few counts. This chain links TRBV11-2 with TRBJ1-1; D gene unclear. V lost 4 bases to trimming and J lost 1 base, with 13 bases between them. Per germline, CDR1 SGHAT and CDR2 FQNNGV. CDR3 length equals 15 residues. CDR3 bases: TGTGCCAGCAGCTCCCCCCCGTTTGGGAACACTGAAGCTTTCTTT. Protein product: CASSSPPFGNTEAFF. Looking up the rest from reference TRBV11-2 and TRBJ1-1 gives the full variable domain: EAGVAQSPRYKIIEKRQSVAFWCNPISGHATLYWYQQILGQGPKLLIQFQNNGVVDDSQLPKDRFSAERLKGVDSTLKIQPAKLEDSAVYLCASSSPPFGNTEAFFGQGTRLTVV.

This sequence joins TRBV4-1 and TRBJ2-1; D ambiguous. This CDR3 contains 16 residues. The germline gives CDR1 MGHRA, CDR2 YSYEKL. V shed 4 bases and J shed 6 bases, with 19 bases lying between them. The CDR3 sequence is CASSPRRLEVFNEQFF. CDR3 coding DNA: TGCGCCAGCAGCCCCCGGCGCCTAGAGGTGTTCAATGAGCAGTTCTTC.

The genes are TRBV7-9 and TRBJ1-4; 7 positions match TRBD1. V lost 5 bases and J lost 4; bases outside the gene matches: 7. The CDR3 is 15 amino acids. From germline, CDR1 is SEHNR and CDR2 FQNEAQ (reference sequence). The CDR3 sequence: CASSERDSGNEKLFF. The CDR3 DNA reads TGTGCCAGCAGCGAGCGGGACAGCGGTAATGAAAAACTGTTTTTT.

The CDR3 nucleotides are TGTGCCAGCAGTTACAGAGTTGGCAGCAAATCCGGCTACACCTTC. It yields the protein CASSYRVGSKSGYTF. The chain uses TRBV6-5 and TRBJ1-2; D ambiguous. The CDR3 has 15 residues. The V and J ends lost 2 bases and 8 bases respectively, with 18 bases between them. CDR1 and CDR2 from the germline V gene are MNHEY and SVGAGI.